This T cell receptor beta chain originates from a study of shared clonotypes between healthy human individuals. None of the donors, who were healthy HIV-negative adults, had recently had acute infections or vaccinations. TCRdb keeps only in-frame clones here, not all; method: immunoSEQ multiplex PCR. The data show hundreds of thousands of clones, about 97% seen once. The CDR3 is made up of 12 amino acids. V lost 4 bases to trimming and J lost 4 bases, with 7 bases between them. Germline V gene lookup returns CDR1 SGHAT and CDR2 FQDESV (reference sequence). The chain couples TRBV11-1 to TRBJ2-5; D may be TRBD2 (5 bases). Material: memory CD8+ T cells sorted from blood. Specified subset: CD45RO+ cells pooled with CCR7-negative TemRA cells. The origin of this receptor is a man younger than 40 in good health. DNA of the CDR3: TGTGCCAGCAGCTCCAGCGGAGAGACCCAGTACTTC. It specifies CASSSSGETQYF.